The clone carrying this T cell receptor (beta chain) has only a few counts. CDR3 length equals 17 residues. The germline V gene encodes CDR1 MNHEY and CDR2 SVGEGT. V lost 0 bases and J 0 bases, leaving 14 bases between the germline ends. Original analysis: Amplification from reference gene primers served as the basis for estimated nucleated cell counts. Measured with immunoSEQ multiplex PCR; TCRdb has only the in-frame clones, and not every one. D and trimming come from the DNA, and the V and J calls and clone size come from that table. The sample includes 85,000 to 100,000 clones, approximately 86% of them seen just once. The data are from a study of blood T cell repertoires in COVID-19. The wider study: Acute and convalescent COVID-19 samples came from the United States, Italy and Spain. T cells, B-cell-depleted T cells, or PBMCs supplied cDNA or gDNA.

This receptor was taken from a woman in her sixties in a cohort sampled during active or convalescent COVID-19. The sequencing input was peripheral blood. The genes are TRBV6-2 or TRBV6-3 and TRBJ2-5, with TRBD2 as a possible D gene (5 bases). The DNA of the CDR3 is TGTGCCAGCAGTTACTCCCTCCTAGCTGAATACCAAGAGACCCAGTACTTC. Encoded protein: CASSYSLLAEYQETQYF.